Below, 24 T cell receptor beta chains from the same sample are listed, as sequenced in a study of blood T cell repertoires in COVID-19. TCRdb's copy holds only in-frame clones and misses some; the assay was immunoSEQ multiplex PCR. The sample shows hundreds of thousands of clones, around 90% of them seen only once. Sequencing used peripheral blood. All receptors come from a woman between 70 and 85 years old with COVID-19, enrolled during active disease.

This chain links TRBV5-4 with TRBJ2-7; TRBD1 is a possible D gene (6 bases). The CDR3 sequence is 13 residues long. The V gene lost 2 bases and the J gene lost 3 bases, with 9 bases spanning the gap. The germline V gene has CDR1 SGHNT and CDR2 YYREEE (reference sequence). CDR3 bases: TGTGCCAGCAGCTTACAGGGCCACTACGAGCAGTACTTC. Translation gives CASSLQGHYEQYF.

This clone appeared once. This rearrangement joins TRBV30 to TRBJ1-1; D possibly corresponds to TRBD1 (5 bases). Germline V gene lookup returns CDR1 GTSNPN and CDR2 SVGIG (reference sequence). V was shortened by 1 base and J by 0 bases, with 9 bases between the two germline ends. This CDR3 has 14 amino acids. The CDR3 loop reads CAWSGGIMNTEAFF. CDR3 in DNA: TGTGCCTGGAGTGGGGGCATAATGAACACTGAAGCTTTCTTT.

This chain connects TRBV7-9 to TRBJ2-5, with 7 bases aligning to TRBD1. The CDR3 spans 15 residues. Germline CDR1 is SEHNR and CDR2 is FQNEAQ (reference sequence). With 0 bases clipped from V and 4 bases from J, the junction kept 5 bases outside the gene matches. The CDR3 DNA follows: TGTGCCAGCAGCTTAGCGACAGGGTTCGGAGAGACCCAGTACTTC. This encodes CASSLATGFGETQYF.

V and J are TRBV28 and TRBJ2-4; no reliable D call. Per the germline V gene, CDR1 is MDHEN and CDR2 is SYDVKM. V dropped 6 bases and J dropped 0 bases, with 18 bases sitting between them. The CDR3 loop spans 17 amino acids. The CDR3 DNA is TGTGCCAGCAGCGCGTACTCCAGCGCGTTAGCCAAAAACATTCAGTACTTC. Translated, it gives CASSAYSSALAKNIQYF.

The gene calls are TRBV4-1 and TRBJ2-7; the D gene is possibly TRBD2 (5 bases). The V end was cut by 1 base, the J end by 3 bases, with 13 bases between. The CDR3 has 15 residues. The germline CDR1 and CDR2 sequences are MGHRA and YSYEKL. CDR3 loop: CASSQVEERFYEQYF. CDR3 DNA: TGCGCCAGCAGCCAAGTGGAGGAACGGTTCTACGAGCAGTACTTC.

The rearrangement links TRBV24-1 to TRBJ2-7; 7 nucleotides align to TRBD1. This CDR3 spans 13 amino acids. In germline, CDR1 is KGHDR, CDR2 SFDVKD. The V gene end was trimmed by 4 bases and the J gene end by 6 bases; junction bases not matched to a gene: 5. CDR3 region: CATSEYTGAEQYF. The CDR3, as DNA: TGTGCCACCAGTGAGTATACAGGGGCCGAGCAGTACTTC.

The chain couples TRBV6-2 or TRBV6-3 to TRBJ2-1; 13 bases fit TRBD2. Trimming cost V 7 bases and J 13 bases; bases outside gene matches: 16. Germline-derived CDR1 and CDR2 are MNHEY and SVGEGT. This CDR3 is 16 amino acids long. CDR3 DNA sequence: TGTGCCAGCACCCCTCATCGGACTAGCGGGAGAATGGAACAGTTCTTC. Its translation is CASTPHRTSGRMEQFF.

This chain connects TRBV6-5 to TRBJ1-5; D is unclear. There are 13 residues in the CDR3. V dropped 0 bases and J dropped 5 bases, with 5 bases sitting between them. The germline CDR1 and CDR2 sequences are MNHEY and SVGAGI. The CDR3 here is CASSYSVDQPQHF. DNA of the CDR3: TGTGCCAGCAGTTACTCGGTAGATCAGCCCCAGCATTTT.

This rearrangement joins TRBV5-1 to TRBJ2-5, with TRBD1 as a possible D gene (6 bases). CDR3 length: 13 residues. Germline CDR1 SGHRS, CDR2 YFSETQ. V was trimmed by 4 bases and J by 5 bases, leaving 12 bases between them. The CDR3 reads CASSKQGSETQYF. The CDR3 DNA sequence: TGCGCCAGCAGCAAACAGGGAAGCGAGACCCAGTACTTC.

CDR3 nucleotides: TGTGCCAGCAGCTCAGGGGGAGACTATGGCTACACCTTC. Translation gives CASSSGGDYGYTF. The V gene is TRBV5-5, the J gene TRBJ1-2; 7 bases align to TRBD1. The CDR3 has 13 amino acids. Germline trimming cut 3 bases from V and 3 bases from J; bases unmatched to any gene: 2. Germline CDR1 is SGHKS and CDR2 is YYEKEE (reference sequence).

This clone was observed once. The same CDR3 arises from other DNA sequences in this sample as well. The chain combines TRBV7-6 with TRBJ1-5; TRBD1 agrees at 9 bases. Germline CDR1 reads SGHVS; CDR2 reads FNYEAQ. V lost 1 base, J lost 6 bases, and 4 bases stayed unmatched. CDR3 length: 15 amino acids. DNA for the CDR3: TGTGCCAGCAGCTTAGGGACAGGGGCAGGTCAGCCCCAGCATTTT. The encoded protein is CASSLGTGAGQPQHF. Drawing the rest from reference TRBV7-6 and TRBJ1-5, the complete variable domain is GAGVSQSPRYKVTKRGQDVALRCDPISGHVSLYWYRQALGQGPEFLTYFNYEAQQDKSGLPNDRFSAERPEGSISTLTIQRTEQRDSAMYRCASSLGTGAGQPQHFGDGTRLSIL.

The chain has TRBV12-3 or TRBV12-4 and TRBJ1-2; unclear D gene. The CDR3 is made up of 12 amino acids. V dropped 3 bases and J dropped 7 bases, with 9 bases sitting between them. CDR3 loop: CASSFSPGGYTF. Written as DNA, the CDR3 is TGTGCCAGCAGTTTTTCTCCGGGTGGCTACACCTTC.

This clone has just one count. The V gene is TRBV3-1 (or the pseudogene TRBV3-2), the J gene TRBJ2-2, with 10 positions matching TRBD2. V lost 1 base, J lost 7 bases, and 6 bases stayed unmatched. Germline V gene data show CDR1 as LGHDT and CDR2 as YNNKEL (reference sequence). The CDR3 has 16 amino acids. CDR3 region: CASSQGGSSGSGELFF. The DNA of the CDR3 is TGTGCCAGCAGCCAAGGGGGATCTAGCGGGAGCGGGGAGCTGTTTTTT.

This chain connects TRBV6-6 to TRBJ1-5; 7 positions match TRBD1. With V trimmed by 6 bases and J by 4 bases, 6 bases remained unmatched. Germline-derived CDR1 and CDR2 are MNHNY and SVGAGI (reference sequence). This CDR3 contains 14 residues. The CDR3 loop reads CASRDRVGNQPQHF. The CDR3, as DNA: TGTGCCAGCAGAGACAGGGTTGGAAATCAGCCCCAGCATTTT.

The V call is TRBV2, the J call TRBJ2-1; 7 bases match TRBD1. Germline V gene sequence: CDR1 SNHLY, CDR2 FYNNEI. CDR3 length: 15 amino acids. The V gene end was trimmed by 5 bases and the J gene end by 5 bases; junction bases not matched to a gene: 9. The CDR3 sequence is CASSNQRQGNNEQFF. In DNA, the CDR3 is TGTGCCAGCAGTAACCAAAGACAGGGAAACAATGAGCAGTTCTTC.

This clone turned up a few times. The V gene is TRBV5-1, the J gene TRBJ2-2, with a tentative D call TRBD1 (6 bases). The CDR3 has 13 residues. Trimming shortened V by 7 bases and J by 7 bases, and 14 bases separated the two germline ends. Germline lookup yields CDR1 SGHRS and CDR2 YFSETQ. The CDR3 nucleotides read TGCGCCAGCCGTGAACAGGGCCACGGGGAGCTGTTTTTT. It encodes CASREQGHGELFF.

V gene TRBV5-1 combines with J gene TRBJ1-2; 8 bases agree with TRBD1. Germline V lookup: CDR1 SGHRS, CDR2 YFSETQ. CDR3 length: 14 amino acids. Unmatched junction bases numbered 9, after V lost 4 bases and J lost 7 bases. The CDR3 sequence is CASSGQGAFVGYTF. The CDR3 DNA sequence: TGCGCCAGCAGCGGGCAGGGGGCGTTTGTTGGCTACACCTTC.

This chain links TRBV29-1 with TRBJ1-2; TRBD1 is a possible D gene (5 bases). The CDR3 covers 10 residues. Trimming removed 5 bases from V and 11 bases from J, with 12 bases in between. The germline CDR1 and CDR2 sequences are SQVTM and ANQGSEA. For the CDR3, the DNA is TGCAGCGTTCTAGACAGTATTTACACCTTC. Its protein is CSVLDSIYTF.

A single count supports this clone. The chain combines TRBV7-8 with TRBJ2-7, with 8 positions matching TRBD2. V lost 2 bases and J lost 5; bases outside the gene matches: 5. Germline CDR1 reads SGHVS; CDR2 reads FQNEAQ. The CDR3 is 14 amino acids. CDR3 sequence: CASSLSGSFHEQYF. CDR3 coding DNA: TGTGCCAGCAGCTTAAGCGGGAGTTTTCACGAGCAGTACTTC.

The gene calls are TRBV11-3 and TRBJ2-5, with TRBD1 identical over 7 bases. The CDR3 has 14 residues. V dropped 1 base and J dropped 9; count of bases not matched to a gene: 8. Germline V gene sequence: CDR1 SGHNT, CDR2 YENEEA. CDR3 nucleotide sequence: TGTGCCAGCAGCTTAGGGACAGGCCCCCCGGCCCAGTACTTC. It is translated as CASSLGTGPPAQYF.

Comments on this clone: Additional DNA sequences in this sample encode the identical CDR3. This rearrangement joins TRBV30 to TRBJ1-5; 9 bases are a match to TRBD1. Per the germline V gene, CDR1 is GTSNPN and CDR2 is SVGIG (reference sequence). CDR3 length: 13 amino acids. V lost 1 base to trimming and J lost 7 bases; unmatched junction nucleotides: 2. CDR3 coding DNA: TGTGCCTGGAGTGGGGACAGGGACCAGCCCCAGCATTTT. Translating it yields CAWSGDRDQPQHF.

This clone was picked up one time. This chain links TRBV27 with TRBJ2-5; 9 positions match TRBD2. The CDR3 length is 15 residues. The germline CDR1 and CDR2 sequences are MNHEY and SMNVEV (reference sequence). Germline trimming cut 3 bases from V and 6 bases from J; bases unmatched to any gene: 8. The CDR3 DNA reads as TGTGCCAGCAGTTTTCACGCGGGAGGGTTTAAGACCCAGTACTTC. This sequence encodes CASSFHAGGFKTQYF.

The chain carries TRBV6-5 and TRBJ1-2; no firm D call. CDR1 and CDR2 (germline): MNHEY, SVGAGI. V lost 5 bases to trimming and J lost 0 bases, with 4 bases between them. The CDR3 totals 12 residues. Here the CDR3 reads CASSLTNYGYTF. The DNA for the CDR3 is TGTGCCAGCAGTCTAACTAACTATGGCTACACCTTC.

V and J are TRBV5-1 and TRBJ1-4; the D gene is possibly TRBD1 (6 bases). V was pared by 4 bases and J by 6 bases, with 19 bases between. Germline V lookup: CDR1 SGHRS, CDR2 YFSETQ. The CDR3 consists of 16 residues. The CDR3 here is CASSQNGGRGDEKLFF. The CDR3 DNA reads as TGCGCCAGCAGCCAAAACGGGGGGCGAGGTGATGAAAAACTGTTTTTT.